What follows are 24 T cell receptor beta chains derived from one specimen sequenced in a study of human T cells and chemical hapten exposure. Sample time point: patch test 1, 2 weeks after DPC sensitization. As for treatment: therapeutic diphenylcyclopropenone sensitization with weekly scalp DPC. A single record per CDR3 protein comes from TCRdb applying MiXCR to the RACE reads. In the table there are 95,000 to 100,000 distinct CDR3 sequences, 9.5% to 15% of which are singletons. The specimen was whole blood, collected in connection with sensitization to the hapten diphenylcyclopropenone (DPC). Receptors were obtained from a middle-aged woman with alopecia areata. Some clones in this sample may be carry-over from other donors' samples.

CDR3 protein: CASSVSLAVPSYEQYF. The CDR3 region has the DNA TGTGCCAGCAGTGTCTCTCTAGCGGTGCCCTCCTACGAGCAGTACTTC. This chain uses TRBV6-5 with TRBJ2-7; 7 nucleotides line up with TRBD2. CDR1 MNHEY and CDR2 SVGAGI come from the germline V gene. The CDR3 loop spans 16 amino acids. Trimming at V came to 5 bases and at J to 0 bases, leaving 10 bases not matched to a gene.

This clonotype was observed a few times. This chain connects TRBV29-1 to TRBJ2-7; 7 nucleotides match TRBD1. Germline V gives CDR1 SQVTM, CDR2 ANQGSEA. CDR3 length equals 12 residues. CDR3 nucleotides: TGCAGTACACGTGAGGCAGGGGGTGAGCAGTACTTC. Translation: CSTREAGGEQYF.

There are a few counts of this clonotype. The chain combines TRBV20-1 with TRBJ2-7; 7 bases align to TRBD1. The CDR3 extends over 14 amino acids. The V gene end was trimmed by 3 bases and the J gene end by 1 base; junction bases not matched to a gene: 6. Looked up from germline, CDR1 is DFQATT and CDR2 is SNEGSKA (reference sequence). The CDR3 coding sequence is TGCAGTGCTAGGCCGTCACAGGGGTCCTACGAGCAGTACTTC. This gives the protein CSARPSQGSYEQYF.

V gene TRBV6-2 or TRBV6-3 combines with J gene TRBJ2-5; 12 nucleotides align to TRBD2. In germline, CDR1 is MNHEY, CDR2 SVGEGT. V lost 0 bases, J lost 0 bases, and 2 bases stayed unmatched. The CDR3 spans 17 residues. Here the CDR3 reads CASSYSASGRDQETQYF. The CDR3 region has the DNA TGTGCCAGCAGTTACTCGGCTAGCGGGAGGGACCAAGAGACCCAGTACTTC.

The chain recombines TRBV6-5 with TRBJ1-1, with D unresolved. Germline V gene data show CDR1 as MNHEY and CDR2 as SVGAGI. Trimming pared 1 base from V and 8 bases from J, leaving 8 bases between. The CDR3 sequence is 12 residues long. CDR3 in amino acids: CASSYLRGEAFF. CDR3 sequence (DNA): TGTGCCAGCAGTTACTTGCGGGGAGAAGCTTTCTTT.

This clonotype has just a few counts. The chain couples TRBV10-3 to TRBJ2-3; D not certain. V dropped 0 bases and J dropped 8 bases, with 12 bases sitting between them. Germline V CDR1 and CDR2: ENHRY, SYGVKD. The CDR3 runs to 14 residues. CDR3 in amino acids: CAISESSSPSTQYF. The CDR3 DNA sequence: TGTGCCATCAGTGAGTCTAGTTCCCCGAGTACGCAGTATTTT.

The CDR3 here is CSVQKAQAYEQYF. CDR3 bases: TGCAGCGTCCAAAAGGCCCAGGCCTACGAGCAGTACTTC. This sequence joins TRBV29-1 and TRBJ2-7; no clear D. This CDR3 is built from 13 residues. Germline-derived CDR1 and CDR2 are SQVTM and ANQGSEA. The V gene lost 6 bases and the J gene lost 2 bases, with 14 bases spanning the gap.

V is TRBV19 and J is TRBJ2-4; no definite D call. This CDR3 region has 15 residues. Trimming stripped 0 bases from V and 0 bases from J, with 6 bases between. Germline V gives CDR1 LNHDA, CDR2 SQIVND (reference sequence). For the CDR3, the DNA is TGTGCCAGTAGTATAGAGACGATAGCCAAAAACATTCAGTACTTC. As protein: CASSIETIAKNIQYF.

The chain employs TRBV14 and TRBJ1-1; D might be TRBD1 (6 bases). V lost 5 bases to trimming and J lost 10 bases, with 20 bases between them. Germline CDR1 reads SGHDN; CDR2 reads FVKESK. There are 14 residues in the CDR3. For the CDR3, the DNA is TGTGCCAGCAGCGCCACAGGGCCAAGACCCCCAGCTTTCTTT. It translates to CASSATGPRPPAFF.

J is TRBJ2-1 and V is TRBV28, with 8 positions matching TRBD1. Germline V lookup: CDR1 MDHEN, CDR2 SYDVKM. CDR3 length equals 16 residues. V was clipped by 6 bases and J by 13 bases; unmatched bases: 20. The CDR3 protein is CASRSNRGTGLPLQFF. The CDR3 coding sequence is TGTGCCAGCAGGTCGAACAGGGGGACAGGCCTCCCCTTACAGTTCTTC.

This clonotype was counted many times. J is TRBJ2-7 and V is TRBV29-1; 7 bases match TRBD1. Germline assignment: CDR1 SQVTM and CDR2 ANQGSEA. The ends lost 7 bases at V and 1 base at J; junction bases unmatched: 4. The CDR3 is 12 amino acids. The CDR3 here is CSAEGASYEQYF. The DNA for the CDR3 is TGCAGCGCAGAGGGGGCTTCCTACGAGCAGTACTTC.

This clonotype came up many times. The chain uses TRBV7-3 and TRBJ2-3; unclear D gene. The V gene lost 4 bases and the J gene lost 4 bases, with 9 bases spanning the gap. Looked up from germline, CDR1 is SGHTA and CDR2 is FQGTGA. The CDR3 extends over 13 amino acids. The CDR3 spells CASSSRFADTQYF. The CDR3 DNA reads as TGTGCCAGCAGCTCCCGTTTCGCAGATACGCAGTATTTT.

The rearrangement links TRBV23-1 to TRBJ1-4; D remains ambiguous. TRBV23-1 is reported as an ORF; its role is uncertain. The CDR3 extends over 12 amino acids. Here the CDR3 DNA reads TGCGGCAAGACCGACGATAATGAAAAACTGTTTTTT. This translates into CGKTDDNEKLFF.

J is TRBJ1-2 and V is TRBV7-2; TRBD1 aligns across 7 bases. This CDR3 region has 15 residues. V was pared by 3 bases and J by 3 bases, with 7 bases of the junction left unmatched. From germline, CDR1 is SGHTA and CDR2 FQGNSA. The CDR3 region is CASSLLGGRDYGYTF. CDR3 nucleotide sequence: TGTGCCAGCAGCTTGCTAGGGGGCCGGGACTATGGCTACACCTTC.

A few counts support this clonotype. The V gene is TRBV5-6, the J gene TRBJ1-2; D is ambiguous. Germline assignment: CDR1 SGHDT and CDR2 YYEEEE. The CDR3 spans 14 residues. V was shortened by 0 bases and J by 2 bases, with 8 bases between the two germline ends. DNA for the CDR3: TGTGCCAGCAGCTTGGGGTCCAGGAACTATGGCTACACCTTC. It yields the protein CASSLGSRNYGYTF.

This clonotype was counted ten times or more. The CDR3 sequence: CASTLSHTEAFF. The DNA for the CDR3 is TGTGCCAGCACATTATCCCACACTGAAGCTTTCTTT. This chain connects TRBV28 to TRBJ1-1, with D uncertain. Trimming pared 7 bases from V and 3 bases from J, leaving 9 bases between. Germline assignment: CDR1 MDHEN and CDR2 SYDVKM. There are 12 residues in the CDR3.

This sequence joins TRBV29-1 and TRBJ2-1, with D unclear. V was shortened by 0 bases and J by 4 bases, with 13 bases between the two germline ends. This CDR3 is 15 amino acids long. The germline gives CDR1 SQVTM, CDR2 ANQGSEA. The CDR3: CSVEDPRKRYNEQFF. As DNA, the CDR3 is TGCAGCGTTGAAGACCCGAGGAAAAGATACAATGAGCAGTTCTTC.

This clonotype was detected a few times. This chain uses TRBV6-2 or TRBV6-3 with TRBJ2-4; D remains ambiguous. CDR3 length: 17 amino acids. V was shortened by 2 bases and J by 0 bases, with 14 bases between the two germline ends. Looked up from germline, CDR1 is MNHEY and CDR2 is SVGEGT. For the CDR3, the DNA is TGTGCCAGCAGTTACGCGAGAAACCGACTAGCCAAAAACATTCAGTACTTC. Its protein product is CASSYARNRLAKNIQYF.

The table lists this clonotype with a few counts. The chain couples TRBV6-6 to TRBJ2-7; TRBD1 might be the D (5 bases). The CDR3 length is 12 residues. The V gene's germline CDR1 is MNHNY and CDR2 SVGAGI (reference sequence). Trimming removed 4 bases at V and 4 bases at J, with 8 bases between. The CDR3 nucleotides read TGTGCCAGCAGTTCCAGGGCTTACGAGCAGTACTTC. This encodes CASSSRAYEQYF.

This clonotype was detected many times. The CDR3 protein is CASSYRRQGAETQYF. DNA for the CDR3: TGTGCCAGCAGTTACAGGCGACAGGGCGCAGAGACCCAGTACTTC. The V gene is TRBV6-2 or TRBV6-3, the J gene TRBJ2-5; TRBD1 aligns across 7 bases. The CDR3 covers 15 residues. The V segment lost 2 bases and the J segment 4 bases; nucleotides outside the gene matches: 7. Germline V lookup: CDR1 MNHEY, CDR2 SVGEGT.

This clonotype was counted at least ten times. The CDR3 DNA reads as TGTGCCAGCACTCAAAGGGCTAGCGGGAGCTCAGATACGCAGTATTTT. It translates to CASTQRASGSSDTQYF. The chain has TRBV6-5 and TRBJ2-3, with TRBD2 matching 10 bases. The CDR3 has 16 amino acids. With V trimmed by 7 bases and J by 4 bases, 11 bases remained unmatched. Germline CDR1 is MNHEY and CDR2 is SVGAGI.

The J gene is TRBJ2-1, the V gene TRBV19; the D gene is possibly TRBD1 (6 bases). The CDR3 loop spans 15 amino acids. The ends were cut back, 1 base at V and 5 bases at J, with 12 bases in the middle. CDR1 and CDR2 from the germline V gene are LNHDA and SQIVND (reference sequence). CDR3 amino acids: CASSIVGGPNNEQFF. The DNA for the CDR3 is TGTGCCAGTAGTATAGTAGGGGGACCAAACAATGAGCAGTTCTTC.

This clonotype was detected a few times. The rearrangement links TRBV11-3 to TRBJ2-1; D may correspond to TRBD1 or TRBD2 (5 bases each). The CDR3 has 15 residues. Germline V CDR1 and CDR2: SGHNT, YENEEA. V dropped 5 bases and J dropped 8 bases, with 19 bases sitting between them. The CDR3 here is CASSPSGTEGHEQFF. Written as DNA, the CDR3 is TGTGCCAGCAGCCCCTCCGGGACGGAAGGTCATGAGCAGTTCTTC.

This clonotype was recorded a few times. The J gene is TRBJ2-7, the V gene TRBV29-1; a possible D gene is TRBD1 (5 bases). The germline gives CDR1 SQVTM, CDR2 ANQGSEA. The CDR3 has 11 residues. The DNA for the CDR3 is TGCGCCGTGAGACAGAGCCTCGAGCAGTACTTC. This translates into CAVRQSLEQYF.